This T cell receptor beta chain was found in a study of CD8 T cells in Susac syndrome. An amount of RNA that ranged from roughly 0.5 to 1 ug was reverse transcribed with random hexamers. MiXCR was run by TCRdb on the immunoSEQ multiplex PCR reads, yielding one entry per CDR3 protein. This sample has about 300,000 distinct CDR3 sequences; roughly nine tenths occur once, and the top ten carry roughly 0.064%. This sequence was found in a human donor with multiple sclerosis. The material sequenced was CD4+ T cells from PBMCs.

DNA for the CDR3: TGCAGCGTCGTCCGGGGCGGGATCAATGAGCAGTTCTTC. Protein sequence: CSVVRGGINEQFF. This chain links TRBV29-1 with TRBJ2-1; tentatively, D is TRBD2 (6 bases). Germline-derived CDR1 and CDR2 are SQVTM and ANQGSEA. The CDR3 is 13 amino acids. V lost 6 bases and J lost 6, with 15 bases in between.